What follows are 31 T cell receptor beta chains derived from one specimen sequenced in a study of blood T cell repertoires in COVID-19. Clones were sequenced by immunoSEQ multiplex PCR, and TCRdb holds only the in-frame ones, with some missing. The table has fewer than 300,000 clones, less than 85% seen once. The sequencing input was peripheral blood. These TCRs come from a young woman with acute or convalescent COVID-19.

The V gene is TRBV6-1, the J gene TRBJ1-1, with no clear D. The CDR3 covers 15 residues. Trimming removed 5 bases from V and 0 bases from J, with 13 bases in between. Looked up from germline, CDR1 is MNHNS and CDR2 is SASEGT. The CDR3 here is CASSFTNRMNTEAFF. Written as DNA, the CDR3 is TGTGCCAGCAGTTTCACAAACCGTATGAACACTGAAGCTTTCTTT.

This clone is a singleton in its sample. The chain is built from TRBV15 and TRBJ2-1; TRBD1 might be the D (5 bases). Germline CDR1 reads LNHNV; CDR2 reads YYDKDF (reference sequence). Deletions cut 0 bases from V and 5 bases from J, with 11 bases between. The CDR3 consists of 15 residues. This CDR3 is CATSRDTRQNNEQFF. DNA of the CDR3: TGTGCCACCAGCAGAGATACACGACAGAACAATGAGCAGTTCTTC.

V and J are TRBV27 and TRBJ1-2, with D tentatively TRBD1 (6 bases). The germline CDR1 and CDR2 sequences are MNHEY and SMNVEV (reference sequence). The germline V and J ends were trimmed by 0 bases and 5 bases, with 16 bases remaining between them. CDR3 length equals 16 residues. For the CDR3, the DNA is TGTGCCAGCAGTTTATCCAGTTTTGGGGGCTGGTATGGCTACACCTTC. It specifies CASSLSSFGGWYGYTF.

The V and J genes are TRBV28 and TRBJ2-4, with a possible D match to TRBD1 (5 bases). Looked up from germline, CDR1 is MDHEN and CDR2 is SYDVKM. The CDR3 is 16 amino acids. V lost 4 bases, J lost 5 bases, and 18 bases lay in between. The CDR3 DNA sequence: TGTGCCAGCAGTTCCCAGGGCTATCTTGGGGAAAACATTCAGTACTTC. Translating it yields CASSSQGYLGENIQYF.

The V gene is TRBV7-8, the J gene TRBJ2-1, with D perhaps TRBD1 (5 bases). This CDR3 has 17 amino acids. V lost 5 bases, J lost 9 bases, and 26 bases lay in between. Looked up from germline, CDR1 is SGHVS and CDR2 is FQNEAQ. The CDR3 is CASSRGQIGSLISEQFF. CDR3 nucleotide sequence: TGTGCCAGCAGCCGAGGACAAATTGGTTCCCTCATCAGTGAGCAGTTCTTC.

The rearrangement uses TRBV5-6 and TRBJ2-1, with 11 bases fitting TRBD1. CDR1 SGHDT and CDR2 YYEEEE come from the germline V gene. This CDR3 spans 16 amino acids. The V gene end was trimmed by 4 bases and the J gene end by 3 bases; junction bases not matched to a gene: 6. In DNA, the CDR3 is TGTGCCAGCAGCGCCCGGGACAGGGGGGACTACAATGAGCAGTTCTTC. Its protein product is CASSARDRGDYNEQFF.

This rearrangement joins TRBV30 to TRBJ2-3, with TRBD2 as a possible D gene (6 bases). The CDR3 contains 11 residues. Trimming pared 8 bases from V and 5 bases from J, leaving 11 bases between. Germline V lookup: CDR1 GTSNPN, CDR2 SVGIG (reference sequence). CDR3 sequence reads: CASVGGDTQYF. In DNA form, the CDR3 reads TGTGCCAGCGTGGGAGGAGATACGCAGTATTTT. Full variable domain (missing parts from reference TRBV30 and TRBJ2-3): SQTIHQWPATLVQPVGSPLSLECTVEGTSNPNLYWYRQAAGRGLQLLFYSVGIGQISSEVPQNLSASRPQDRQFILSSKKLLLSDSGFYLCASVGGDTQYFGPGTRLTVL.

The gene calls are TRBV7-6 and TRBJ2-5, with D tentatively TRBD1 (6 bases). Germline CDR1 is SGHVS and CDR2 is FNYEAQ. This CDR3 is 14 amino acids long. Between the trimmed V and J ends, which lost 4 bases and 2 bases, there was a span of 11 bases. CDR3 sequence reads: CASSYLGQQETQYF. For the CDR3, the DNA is TGTGCCAGCAGCTATTTAGGACAGCAAGAGACCCAGTACTTC.

This clone was recorded once. The CDR3 DNA sequence: TGTGCCAGCAGCCAAGTAGGAAATGGAGTTTGGGGCTACACCTTC. It encodes CASSQVGNGVWGYTF. This chain uses TRBV3-1 (or the pseudogene TRBV3-2) with TRBJ1-2, with D uncertain. Trimming shortened V by 1 base and J by 8 bases, and 17 bases separated the two germline ends. The CDR3 spans 15 residues. The germline V gene has CDR1 LGHDT and CDR2 YNNKEL (reference sequence).

The V gene is TRBV5-6, the J gene TRBJ1-2; TRBD1 aligns across 7 bases. The CDR3 contains 15 residues. The trim removed 4 bases at V and 5 bases at J, leaving 11 bases unmatched. Germline CDR1 SGHDT, CDR2 YYEEEE. CDR3 protein: CASSPRDREEYGYTF. In DNA, the CDR3 is TGTGCCAGCAGCCCGAGGGACAGAGAGGAGTATGGCTACACCTTC.

The V gene is TRBV6-5, the J gene TRBJ2-2; TRBD2 aligns across 13 bases. Germline V gene data show CDR1 as MNHEY and CDR2 as SVGAGI. This CDR3 is built from 15 residues. J lost 7 bases, V lost 6 bases, and 5 bases had no gene match. The CDR3 region is CASSQLAGGFGELFF. CDR3 nucleotides: TGTGCCAGCAGCCAACTAGCGGGAGGGTTCGGGGAGCTGTTTTTT.

This chain uses TRBV11-2 with TRBJ2-4; 9 bases map to TRBD1. The V and J ends lost 8 bases and 0 bases, in that order; junction bases with no gene match: 5. Germline V gives CDR1 SGHAT, CDR2 FQNNGV. The length of the CDR3 is 15 residues. The CDR3 loop is CASGGQGIAKNIQYF. CDR3 nucleotides: TGTGCCAGCGGAGGACAGGGGATAGCCAAAAACATTCAGTACTTC.

This clone was observed a single time. The chain carries TRBV10-3 and TRBJ2-7; TRBD1 might be the D (6 bases). The germline V gene has CDR1 ENHRY and CDR2 SYGVKD. The length of the CDR3 is 14 residues. Trimming shortened V by 6 bases and J by 0 bases, and 12 bases separated the two germline ends. The CDR3 DNA follows: TGTGCCATCAGATCGGACAGTAGCTCCTACGAGCAGTACTTC. It codes for CAIRSDSSSYEQYF.

V and J are TRBV18 and TRBJ2-7; perhaps TRBD1 as D (6 bases). Deletions cut 3 bases from V and 7 bases from J, with 22 bases between. Germline V CDR1 and CDR2: KGHSH, LQKENI. There are 16 residues in the CDR3. In DNA, the CDR3 is TGTGCCAGCTCACCCTGGACAGCCGACCTAGCATCGGAGCAGTACTTC. It yields the protein CASSPWTADLASEQYF. The complete variable domain, with remaining parts taken from reference TRBV18 and TRBJ2-7, reads NAGVMQNPRHLVRRRGQEARLRCSPMKGHSHVYWYRQLPEEGLKFMVYLQKENIIDESGMPKERFSAEFPKEGPSILRIQQVVRGDSAAYFCASSPWTADLASEQYFGPGTRLTVT.

This chain uses TRBV2 with TRBJ1-3, with unresolved D. The V end was cut by 7 bases, the J end by 4 bases, with 8 bases between. CDR1 and CDR2 from the germline V gene are SNHLY and FYNNEI. The CDR3 consists of 12 residues. In nucleotides, the CDR3 is TGTGCCAGCAAGAGTACGGGAAACACCATATATTTT. It translates to CASKSTGNTIYF.

The rearrangement links TRBV6-2 or TRBV6-3 to TRBJ2-4; D possibly corresponds to TRBD1 (6 bases). CDR1 is MNHEY, CDR2 SVGEGT, per germline. This CDR3 is 16 amino acids long. Trimming removed 4 bases at V and 2 bases at J, with 15 bases between. The CDR3 here is CASSSAHRVPKNIQYF. Here the CDR3 DNA reads TGTGCCAGCAGTTCGGCCCACAGGGTGCCCAAAAACATTCAGTACTTC.

This clone was recorded only once. V and J are TRBV5-1 and TRBJ1-1; 7 nucleotides line up with TRBD1. The J segment lost 1 base and the V segment lost 2 bases, leaving 8 bases of the junction unmatched. Germline lookup yields CDR1 SGHRS and CDR2 YFSETQ. The CDR3 is made up of 16 amino acids. The CDR3 sequence: CASSLTPGQQNTEAFF. For the CDR3, the DNA is TGCGCCAGCAGCTTAACTCCGGGACAGCAGAACACTGAAGCTTTCTTT. The variable domain in full, with the rest retrieved from reference TRBV5-1 and TRBJ1-1, is KAGVTQTPRYLIKTRGQQVTLSCSPISGHRSVSWYQQTPGQGLQFLFEYFSETQRNKGNFPGRFSGRQFSNSRSEMNVSTLELGDSALYLCASSLTPGQQNTEAFFGQGTRLTVV.

This chain joins TRBV7-2 and TRBJ1-3, with D possibly TRBD1 on 5 matching bases. There are 17 residues in the CDR3. The germline gives CDR1 SGHTA, CDR2 FQGNSA. V dropped 5 bases and J dropped 2 bases, with 19 bases sitting between them. The CDR3 coding sequence is TGTGCCAGCAGCCCAGTCGCGGGGGGAGGGCCTGGAAACACCATATATTTT. It codes for CASSPVAGGGPGNTIYF.

In DNA, the CDR3 is TGTGCCCCAATGGGGACTACCGGGGATCAGTTCTTC. Translation: CAPMGTTGDQFF. The chain has TRBV27 and TRBJ2-1; TRBD2 matches at 7 bases. The CDR3 totals 12 residues. The J segment lost 13 bases and the V segment lost 11 bases, leaving 14 bases of the junction unmatched. Germline loops: CDR1 MNHEY, CDR2 SMNVEV (reference sequence).

DNA of the CDR3: TGTGCCAGCAGTGAATCAGTAAGAGCGGGAGGATCCTACGAGCAGTACTTC. This gives the protein CASSESVRAGGSYEQYF. The chain combines TRBV25-1 with TRBJ2-7; 9 bases match TRBD2. Unmatched junction bases numbered 8, after V lost 1 base and J lost 1 base. The CDR3 has 17 amino acids. Germline V CDR1 and CDR2: MGHDK, SYGVNS.

V and J are TRBV29-1 and TRBJ2-7; TRBD2 might be the D (6 bases). Trimming removed 7 bases at V and 1 base at J, with 17 bases between. This CDR3 is 14 amino acids long. Germline CDR1 is SQVTM and CDR2 is ANQGSEA. This CDR3 reads CSARGTLGSYEQYF. The CDR3 region has the DNA TGCAGCGCCCGGGGGACCTTGGGATCCTACGAGCAGTACTTC.

This clone was seen more than once but under ten times. This chain joins TRBV12-3 or TRBV12-4 and TRBJ2-1; no clear D gene. This CDR3 contains 11 residues. V gave up 8 bases and J gave up 9 bases, with 11 bases separating them. As DNA, the CDR3 is TGTGCCAGCTCGTTCCCCCCTGAGCAGTTCTTC. Protein: CASSFPPEQFF.

The rearrangement joins TRBV18 to TRBJ1-1; perhaps TRBD1 as D (6 bases). V was clipped by 9 bases and J by 2 bases, with 13 bases between them. The CDR3 sequence is 13 residues long. The V gene's germline CDR1 is KGHSH and CDR2 LQKENI. CDR3 DNA: TGTGCCAGTACGGTGACAGGCAACACTGAAGCTTTCTTT. It specifies CASTVTGNTEAFF.

The CDR3 loop is CASSPRRVNTEAFF. For the CDR3, the DNA is TGTGCCAGCAGCCCCCGTCGTGTGAACACTGAAGCTTTCTTT. This chain links TRBV9 with TRBJ1-1; the D is unclear. CDR1 SGDLS and CDR2 YYNGEE come from the germline V gene. Trimming pared 4 bases from V and 0 bases from J, leaving 10 bases between. This CDR3 has 14 residues. Using reference TRBV9 and TRBJ1-1 for the parts outside the CDR3, the full variable domain is DSGVTQTPKHLITATGQRVTLRCSPRSGDLSVYWYQQSLDQGLQFLIQYYNGEERAKGNILERFSAQQFPDLHSELNLSSLELGDSALYFCASSPRRVNTEAFFGQGTRLTVV.

V is TRBV9 and J is TRBJ2-1, with D unresolved. Germline V gene lookup returns CDR1 SGDLS and CDR2 YYNGEE. V shed 0 bases and J shed 0 bases, with 7 bases lying between them. This CDR3 has 15 amino acids. The chain's CDR3 is CASSVAPGSYNEQFF. The CDR3 DNA is TGTGCCAGCAGCGTAGCCCCCGGCTCCTACAATGAGCAGTTCTTC.

This clone has a handful of counts. The chain joins TRBV6-2 or TRBV6-3 to TRBJ1-2, with D maybe TRBD1 (6 bases). The length of the CDR3 is 16 residues. Per the germline V gene, CDR1 is MNHEY and CDR2 is SVGEGT. V lost 2 bases, J lost 4 bases, and 17 bases lay in between. The CDR3 DNA reads TGTGCCAGCAGTTACCGCACTACAGGGAGTCTCTATGGCTACACCTTC. It specifies CASSYRTTGSLYGYTF.

The chain is built from TRBV15 and TRBJ2-1; TRBD2 matches at 8 bases. V trimming: 8 bases; J trimming: 4 bases; junction bases outside the gene matches: 10. Germline values: CDR1 LNHNV, CDR2 YYDKDF (reference sequence). This CDR3 has 15 residues. CDR3 amino acids: CATAEEREIYNEQFF. The CDR3 nucleotides are TGTGCCACCGCCGAGGAGCGGGAGATTTACAATGAGCAGTTCTTC.

The chain combines TRBV19 with TRBJ1-1; TRBD1 is a possible D gene (5 bases). The germline CDR1 and CDR2 sequences are LNHDA and SQIVND (reference sequence). The V gene lost 5 bases and the J gene lost 2 bases, with 15 bases spanning the gap. The CDR3 extends over 15 amino acids. CDR3 sequence (DNA): TGTGCCAGTAGTCTTTACCCCGACAGAAACACTGAAGCTTTCTTT. Translation: CASSLYPDRNTEAFF.

The chain recombines TRBV5-1 with TRBJ2-5; 9 bases line up with TRBD1. J gave up 5 bases and V 0 bases, and 5 bases lay outside the gene matches. CDR3 length: 15 residues. CDR1 and CDR2 from the germline V gene are SGHRS and YFSETQ. The CDR3 protein is CASSLEGQGLETQYF. The CDR3 DNA sequence: TGCGCCAGCAGCTTGGAAGGACAGGGGTTGGAGACCCAGTACTTC.

This clone occurred many times. The gene calls are TRBV2 and TRBJ1-6; the match to TRBD1 covers 7 bases. Per the germline V gene, CDR1 is SNHLY and CDR2 is FYNNEI. The CDR3 runs to 15 residues. Unmatched junction bases numbered 8, after V lost 5 bases and J lost 7 bases. The CDR3 nucleotides read TGTGCCAGCAGTAGTACGGGACAGTCAAATTCACCCCTCCACTTT. Translating gives CASSSTGQSNSPLHF.

About this clone itself: In the same sample, other DNA sequences code for this CDR3. The rearrangement uses TRBV15 and TRBJ1-5, with D perhaps matching TRBD1 (5 bases). The CDR3 covers 15 residues. Germline CDR1 is LNHNV and CDR2 is YYDKDF (reference sequence). Trimming shortened V by 2 bases and J by 2 bases, and 10 bases separated the two germline ends. Written as DNA, the CDR3 is TGTGCCACCAGCAGAAACACGGGGGGCAATCAGCCCCAGCATTTT. Its translation: CATSRNTGGNQPQHF.